One sample yielded the 31 T cell receptor beta chains listed below, sequenced in a study of cytomegalovirus exposure and HLA in healthy donors. The study ran its PCR with 60 Vbeta and 13 Jbeta primers. Only in-frame clones appear in the TCRdb table, and some are missing; sequencing was by immunoSEQ multiplex PCR. The sample lists 170,000 or so clones, 79% occurring once. The material sequenced was PBMCs. These receptors came from a middle-aged woman in good health and CMV-seronegative.

The V and J genes are TRBV10-3 and TRBJ2-3; D may be TRBD2 (5 bases). V was clipped by 6 bases and J by 3 bases, with 10 bases between them. The V gene's germline CDR1 is ENHRY and CDR2 SYGVKD. The length of the CDR3 is 13 residues. The CDR3: CAIRPLETDTQYF. For the CDR3, the DNA is TGTGCCATCAGGCCACTAGAGACAGATACGCAGTATTTT.

This clone was found once. The DNA for the CDR3 is TGTGCCAGCTCAGAGTTATGGACAGCCAGCTCCTACGAGCAGTACTTC. Translating it yields CASSELWTASSYEQYF. The J gene is TRBJ2-7, the V gene TRBV18; D perhaps matches TRBD1 (6 bases). The length of the CDR3 is 16 residues. CDR1 and CDR2 from the germline V gene are KGHSH and LQKENI. V gave up 5 bases and J gave up 0 bases, with 17 bases separating them.

This rearrangement joins TRBV29-1 to TRBJ1-2; D gene ambiguous. The CDR3 loop spans 12 amino acids. CDR1 is SQVTM and CDR2 is ANQGSEA in the germline V gene. V lost 4 bases to trimming and J lost 7 bases, with 13 bases between them. The CDR3: CSVGFSGGGYTF. Here the CDR3 DNA reads TGCAGCGTTGGGTTTTCCGGTGGTGGCTACACCTTC. The full variable domain, in which reference TRBV29-1 and TRBJ1-2 provide the parts outside the CDR3, is SAVISQKPSRDICQRGTSLTIQCQVDSQVTMMFWYRQQPGQSLTLIATANQGSEATYESGFVIDKFPISRPNLTFSTLTVSNMSPEDSSIYLCSVGFSGGGYTFGSGTRLTVV.

The chain carries TRBV12-5 and TRBJ1-1, with 8 bases matching TRBD1. With V trimmed by 6 bases and J by 9 bases, 15 bases remained unmatched. The CDR3 has 15 amino acids. Germline lookup yields CDR1 LGHNT and CDR2 FRNRAP. DNA for the CDR3: TGTGCTAGTGGGGAGCTTAGGGGACAGGCGGTGCAAGCTTTCTTT. This sequence encodes CASGELRGQAVQAFF.

This chain joins TRBV7-8 and TRBJ2-5; unclear D gene. The V gene lost 2 bases and the J gene lost 1 base, with 8 bases spanning the gap. Germline values: CDR1 SGHVS, CDR2 FQNEAQ. The CDR3 is 14 residues long. For the CDR3, the DNA is TGTGCCAGCAGCTTATCGGGTAGCCAAGAGACCCAGTACTTC. Translated: CASSLSGSQETQYF.

The chain links TRBV5-1 to TRBJ2-7; 9 bases map to TRBD2. The CDR3 is 14 residues long. Germline loops: CDR1 SGHRS, CDR2 YFSETQ. V dropped 6 bases and J dropped 3; count of bases not matched to a gene: 7. The CDR3 here is CASNFRAGGYEQYF. The CDR3 region has the DNA TGCGCCAGCAATTTTAGAGCGGGAGGCTACGAGCAGTACTTC.

This clone was seen a handful of times. The chain joins TRBV13 to TRBJ2-7, with D perhaps matching TRBD2 (6 bases). The V end was cut by 4 bases, the J end by 6 bases, with 16 bases between. Germline assignment: CDR1 PRHDT and CDR2 FYEKMQ (reference sequence). The length of the CDR3 is 14 residues. In nucleotides, the CDR3 is TGTGCCAGCAGCTCCGACGGAGGGACGGGCGAGCAGTACTTC. Protein product: CASSSDGGTGEQYF.

V is TRBV29-1 and J is TRBJ1-6; a possible D gene is TRBD1 (5 bases). The V gene lost 0 bases and the J gene lost 12 bases, with 12 bases spanning the gap. The V gene's germline CDR1 is SQVTM and CDR2 ANQGSEA. This CDR3 is 13 amino acids long. Here the CDR3 DNA reads TGCAGCGTTGAAGAAGTTACCGGGGGACCCCTCCACTTT. It specifies CSVEEVTGGPLHF.

This chain links TRBV7-2 with TRBJ2-3; D is possibly TRBD1 (6 bases). The V gene lost 4 bases and the J gene lost 4 bases, with 15 bases spanning the gap. The CDR3 contains 15 residues. Germline CDR1 reads SGHTA; CDR2 reads FQGNSA. CDR3 sequence reads: CASSSGLGAADTQYF. The CDR3 bases are TGTGCCAGCAGCTCCGGGTTGGGGGCTGCAGATACGCAGTATTTT.

A remark on this clone: In the same sample, other DNA sequences code for this CDR3. For the CDR3, the DNA is TGTGCCACCAGCAGAGATCCCGGTGCTGGAAACACCATATATTTT. Protein sequence: CATSRDPGAGNTIYF. V usage is TRBV15 and J usage is TRBJ1-3, with D unclear. Germline CDR1 and CDR2: LNHNV and YYDKDF (reference sequence). CDR3 size: 15 residues. The germline V and J ends were trimmed by 0 bases and 2 bases, with 8 bases remaining between them.

The rearrangement joins TRBV11-2 to TRBJ2-5; TRBD1 aligns across 7 bases. This CDR3 has 15 residues. J gave up 0 bases and V 1 base, and 2 bases lay outside the gene matches. Germline values: CDR1 SGHAT, CDR2 FQNNGV. Written as DNA, the CDR3 is TGTGCCAGCAGCTTAGGACAGGGATACCAAGAGACCCAGTACTTC. Amino acids: CASSLGQGYQETQYF.

This clone was detected a few times. The chain links TRBV30 to TRBJ1-4, with a tentative D call TRBD1 (5 bases). The V and J ends lost 3 bases and 8 bases respectively, with 13 bases between them. The CDR3 consists of 13 residues. The V gene's germline CDR1 is GTSNPN and CDR2 SVGIG (reference sequence). CDR3 sequence: CAWRTAGEEKLFF. The DNA of the CDR3 is TGTGCCTGGAGGACAGCGGGGGAGGAAAAACTGTTTTTT. The full variable domain, rest sourced from reference TRBV30 and TRBJ1-4, is SQTIHQWPATLVQPVGSPLSLECTVEGTSNPNLYWYRQAAGRGLQLLFYSVGIGQISSEVPQNLSASRPQDRQFILSSKKLLLSDSGFYLCAWRTAGEEKLFFGSGTQLSVL.

The V call is TRBV6-5, the J call TRBJ1-5; 7 bases line up with TRBD1. Germline V gives CDR1 MNHEY, CDR2 SVGAGI. This CDR3 region has 15 residues. Trimming at V came to 6 bases and at J to 1 base, leaving 6 bases not matched to a gene. Here the CDR3 reads CASRVSTGSNQPQHF. CDR3 DNA sequence: TGTGCCAGCAGGGTATCGACAGGGAGCAATCAGCCCCAGCATTTT.

This sequence joins TRBV30 and TRBJ2-3; 10 bases align to TRBD1. The CDR3 has 14 residues. CDR1 GTSNPN and CDR2 SVGIG come from the germline V gene (reference sequence). In DNA, the CDR3 is TGTGCTCTACGGAGGACAGGGGGACCAGATACGCAGTATTTT. Its protein is CALRRTGGPDTQYF.

The rearrangement uses TRBV27 and TRBJ1-1; possible D gene TRBD1, 5 bases. Germline-derived CDR1 and CDR2 are MNHEY and SMNVEV (reference sequence). V gave up 6 bases and J gave up 1 base, with 15 bases separating them. The CDR3 length is 15 residues. The chain's CDR3 is CASRPWQGGNTEAFF. Written as DNA, the CDR3 is TGTGCCAGCAGGCCTTGGCAGGGAGGGAACACTGAAGCTTTCTTT.

V usage is TRBV7-6 and J usage is TRBJ2-3, with 7 bases fitting TRBD2. V lost 5 bases, J lost 4 bases, and 6 bases stayed unmatched. In germline, CDR1 is SGHVS, CDR2 FNYEAQ. The CDR3 has 14 amino acids. CDR3 residues: CASSLRLASDTQYF. The CDR3 nucleotides are TGTGCCAGCAGCCTAAGACTAGCCTCAGATACGCAGTATTTT.

This chain uses TRBV5-4 with TRBJ2-7, with 8 bases fitting TRBD1. The J segment lost 2 bases and the V segment lost 7 bases, leaving 11 bases of the junction unmatched. The CDR3 has 15 amino acids. The germline V gene encodes CDR1 SGHNT and CDR2 YYREEE (reference sequence). The DNA for the CDR3 is TGTGCCAGCGCCGGCTCCGGGACAGGAACCTACGAGCAGTACTTC. Translated, it gives CASAGSGTGTYEQYF. The full variable domain, rest sourced from reference TRBV5-4 and TRBJ2-7, is ETGVTQSPTHLIKTRGQQVTLRCSSQSGHNTVSWYQQALGQGPQFIFQYYREEENGRGNFPPRFSGLQFPNYSSELNVNALELDDSALYLCASAGSGTGTYEQYFGPGTRLTVT.

This rearrangement joins TRBV27 to TRBJ2-5, with D perhaps TRBD2 (5 bases). CDR3 length: 14 residues. Germline lookup yields CDR1 MNHEY and CDR2 SMNVEV (reference sequence). The V and J ends lost 6 bases and 4 bases respectively, with 15 bases between them. CDR3 DNA: TGTGCCAGCAGATCCAGAGGGTCGGGAGAGACCCAGTACTTC. Its protein product is CASRSRGSGETQYF.

The J gene is TRBJ1-6, the V gene TRBV9; D gene ambiguous. Trimming removed 0 bases from V and 10 bases from J, with 8 bases in between. The CDR3 contains 13 residues. Germline CDR1 and CDR2: SGDLS and YYNGEE. This CDR3 is CASSVEAQSPLHF. Here the CDR3 DNA reads TGTGCCAGCAGCGTAGAAGCCCAATCACCCCTCCACTTT.

This CDR3 reads CASSSGQMGGEQYF. The CDR3 nucleotides are TGTGCCAGCAGCTCGGGTCAGATGGGGGGCGAGCAGTACTTC. V is TRBV5-6 and J is TRBJ2-7; TRBD2 is a possible D gene (6 bases). The CDR3 is made up of 14 amino acids. Trimming left V 3 bases short and J 6 bases short, with 16 bases between. The germline V gene encodes CDR1 SGHDT and CDR2 YYEEEE.

As regards this clone: The sample contains more than one DNA sequence encoding this CDR3. This chain links TRBV4-3 with TRBJ2-7, with 11 bases aligning to TRBD2. J was trimmed by 3 bases and V by 4 bases; bases with no gene match: 5. Germline loops: CDR1 LGHNA, CDR2 YSLEER. This CDR3 has 15 residues. CDR3 in amino acids: CASSPGLAGFYEQYF. The DNA for the CDR3 is TGCGCCAGCAGCCCCGGACTAGCGGGTTTCTACGAGCAGTACTTC.

V and J are TRBV30 and TRBJ2-5; 7 nucleotides align to TRBD1. Germline CDR1 GTSNPN, CDR2 SVGIG (reference sequence). This CDR3 contains 15 residues. V gave up 2 bases and J gave up 2 bases; unmatched junction bases: 8. The DNA of the CDR3 is TGTGCCTGGAGTATCCGGGGACAGAGACAAGAGACCCAGTACTTC. This sequence encodes CAWSIRGQRQETQYF.

This chain connects TRBV19 to TRBJ2-3, with 8 bases that match TRBD2. This CDR3 is 15 amino acids long. J lost 6 bases, V lost 3 bases, and 8 bases had no gene match. Germline V gene lookup returns CDR1 LNHDA and CDR2 SQIVND (reference sequence). The CDR3, as DNA: TGTGCCAGTAGTATCGGGGAGCGGGAGTCCGATACGCAGTATTTT. Translating gives CASSIGERESDTQYF.

This chain connects TRBV28 to TRBJ1-2; a possible D gene is TRBD1 (6 bases). The CDR3 consists of 14 residues. Germline CDR1 MDHEN, CDR2 SYDVKM. The ends were cut back, 10 bases at V and 7 bases at J, with 22 bases in the middle. The CDR3 loop reads CATNNNRDIFGYTF. In nucleotides, the CDR3 is TGTGCCACGAACAACAACCGGGACATTTTTGGCTACACCTTC.

The gene calls are TRBV2 and TRBJ2-1; 11 bases fit TRBD2. From germline, CDR1 is SNHLY and CDR2 FYNNEI. The CDR3 is 18 amino acids. Trimming at V came to 4 bases and at J to 1 base, leaving 9 bases not matched to a gene. The DNA of the CDR3 is TGTGCCAGCAGTGCTCGGCTAGCGGGAGGTGAATCCTACAATGAGCAGTTCTTC. Residues: CASSARLAGGESYNEQFF.

The rearrangement uses TRBV29-1 and TRBJ2-5; D perhaps matches TRBD1 (5 bases). Germline CDR1 reads SQVTM; CDR2 reads ANQGSEA. Between the trimmed V and J ends, which lost 7 bases and 5 bases, there was a span of 8 bases. The CDR3 length is 10 residues. The CDR3 coding sequence is TGCAGCGGCAGGGTGGAGACCCAGTACTTC. Translated, it gives CSGRVETQYF.

The chain employs TRBV7-9 and TRBJ2-7; TRBD1 matches 7 bases. CDR3 length equals 15 residues. Trimming at V came to 4 bases and at J to 0 bases, leaving 6 bases not matched to a gene. Germline loops: CDR1 SEHNR, CDR2 FQNEAQ (reference sequence). CDR3 residues: CASSYTGVSSYEQYF. The CDR3 DNA is TGTGCCAGCAGCTATACAGGGGTTTCCTCCTACGAGCAGTACTTC.

V and J are TRBV29-1 and TRBJ2-1, with 8 bases identical to TRBD1. CDR1 and CDR2 from the germline V gene are SQVTM and ANQGSEA. Germline trimming cut 6 bases from V and 9 bases from J; bases unmatched to any gene: 7. CDR3 length: 12 residues. The CDR3 loop is CSVATGDGEQFF. In DNA, the CDR3 is TGCAGCGTCGCGACAGGGGATGGTGAGCAGTTCTTC.

This chain uses TRBV5-1 with TRBJ2-2; possibly TRBD2 for D (5 bases). V was clipped by 4 bases and J by 8 bases, with 12 bases between them. Germline CDR1 is SGHRS and CDR2 is YFSETQ. This CDR3 spans 13 amino acids. For the CDR3, the DNA is TGCGCCAGCAGCCCGGAGGCTTCTGGGGAGCTGTTTTTT. Protein: CASSPEASGELFF. Full variable domain (missing parts from reference TRBV5-1 and TRBJ2-2): KAGVTQTPRYLIKTRGQQVTLSCSPISGHRSVSWYQQTPGQGLQFLFEYFSETQRNKGNFPGRFSGRQFSNSRSEMNVSTLELGDSALYLCASSPEASGELFFGEGSRLTVL.

The chain combines TRBV27 with TRBJ2-7, with D maybe TRBD2 (5 bases). In germline, CDR1 is MNHEY, CDR2 SMNVEV (reference sequence). Trimming removed 5 bases from V and 1 base from J, with 18 bases in between. The CDR3 consists of 16 residues. Here the CDR3 reads CASSNLLPGGSYEQYF. The DNA of the CDR3 is TGTGCCAGCAGTAACCTTTTGCCAGGCGGGTCCTACGAGCAGTACTTC.

In this sample, this clone turned up a few times. The genes are TRBV6-5 and TRBJ1-1; D possibly corresponds to TRBD1 (6 bases). The ends were cut back, 7 bases at V and 1 base at J, with 13 bases in the middle. Germline assignment: CDR1 MNHEY and CDR2 SVGAGI. The CDR3 runs to 14 residues. Here the CDR3 DNA reads TGTGCCAGCATTACTACAGGGAAGAACACTGAAGCTTTCTTT. It encodes CASITTGKNTEAFF.